This T cell receptor beta chain was found in a study of T-cell memory formation after mild COVID-19. Study summary: There were largely donor-specific TCR clusters.

This clonotype has just a few counts. The antigen is unknown. One entry per CDR3 protein, called by TCRdb with MiXCR from the 5' RACE reads. The sample yields hundreds of thousands of distinct CDR3 sequences, roughly 15% seen once. V lost 2 bases and J lost 8, with 11 bases in between. This CDR3 region has 13 residues. Per the germline V gene, CDR1 is SGDLS and CDR2 is YYNGEE. Study findings and constraints: Some clones that responded turned up in pre-infection memory, which suggests that cross-reactive memory joined in. Among clones peaking at day 37 in the second wave, SARS-CoV-2 specificity remained unconfirmed. Later expanders leaned toward CD4+, whereas clones contracting from day 15 to 85 were balanced CD4/CD8.

Material for sequencing was PBMCs or a T cell subset sorted from them (not recorded which). The rearrangement uses TRBV9 and TRBJ2-1; no reliable D call. The sequence derives from an adult woman who had mild COVID-19 (a few samples of this study predate the infection). Cell type and time point are not known. DNA of the CDR3: TGTGCCAGCAGCGTCTTAGTTGGGGATGAGCAGTTCTTC. Its protein product is CASSVLVGDEQFF.